There are many counts of the clone carrying this T cell receptor beta chain. Its antigen is not known. The CDR3 covers 15 residues. Germline values: CDR1 LNHNV, CDR2 YYDKDF (reference sequence). V was trimmed by 0 bases and J by 2 bases, leaving 9 bases between them. These data belong to a study of T cells in Graves' hyperthyroidism and ophthalmopathy. Study-wide findings and caveats: Blood also held most thyroid clonotypes expanded beyond 0.001.

The investigators amplified TCR beta CDR3 regions from RNA transcripts. HTBI primers were used for first-round RT-PCR of the TCR CDR3. Each CDR3 protein is one row after TCRdb ran MiXCR on the multiplex PCR reads. The table records over 650,000 distinct CDR3 sequences, 40% to 55% of them present only once. The chain couples TRBV15 to TRBJ2-3; D not resolved. The TCR originated in an adult man with Graves' disease, either hyperthyroidism or ophthalmopathy (not recorded which). Sequences were obtained from peripheral blood or thyroid tissue (not recorded which). CDR3 DNA: TGTGCCACCAGCAGAGATCGCCTTATCACAGATACGCAGTATTTT. Its protein product is CATSRDRLITDTQYF.